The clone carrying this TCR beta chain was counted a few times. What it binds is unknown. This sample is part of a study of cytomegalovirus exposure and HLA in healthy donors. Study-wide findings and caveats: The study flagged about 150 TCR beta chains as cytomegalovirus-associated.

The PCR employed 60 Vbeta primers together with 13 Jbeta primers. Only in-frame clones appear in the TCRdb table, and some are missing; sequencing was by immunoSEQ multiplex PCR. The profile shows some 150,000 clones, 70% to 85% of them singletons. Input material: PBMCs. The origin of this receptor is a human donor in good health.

In DNA form, the CDR3 reads TGTGCCAGCAGCTTGAACGGGGGGGGGACAGATACGCAGTATTTT. This encodes CASSLNGGGTDTQYF. The chain uses TRBV7-3 and TRBJ2-3; 8 positions agree with TRBD2. This CDR3 is 15 amino acids long. Germline CDR1 and CDR2: SGHTA and FQGTGA. The V and J ends lost 3 bases and 3 bases, in that order; junction bases with no gene match: 5.